This T cell receptor beta chain originates from a study of CD8 T cells in ankylosing spondylitis. The study, taken as a whole, reports: What appeared characteristic of ankylosing spondylitis blood was a TCR beta motif of eight highly homologous variants. CD8+ by phenotype, disease-linked clones were relatively rare in peripheral blood. Disease-linked clones reportedly concentrated significantly in matched ankylosing spondylitis synovial fluid. Existing reports had already noted some motif variants in reactive arthritis synovial fluid and blood.

This CDR3 is 15 amino acids long. Germline lookup yields CDR1 SGHDT and CDR2 YYEEEE. Trimming pared 1 base from V and 7 bases from J, leaving 15 bases between. With regard to this clonotype: Its cognate antigen is unknown.

Generation of TCR beta libraries employed quantitative 5'-RACE incorporating molecular barcodes. TCRdb analysed the 5' RACE reads with MiXCR anew, one entry per CDR3 protein. The sample contains over 200,000 distinct CDR3 sequences, around 20% of which appear only once. The TCR sequence derives from a male donor with ankylosing spondylitis. The chain combines TRBV5-6 with TRBJ2-1; weak D call: TRBD2 (5 bases). Source material: blood, either unsorted or a sorted T cell fraction (not recorded which). CDR3 DNA: TGTGCCAGCAGCTTGTTTCTAGCCACGGGGAATGAGCAGTTCTTC. Translation gives CASSLFLATGNEQFF.